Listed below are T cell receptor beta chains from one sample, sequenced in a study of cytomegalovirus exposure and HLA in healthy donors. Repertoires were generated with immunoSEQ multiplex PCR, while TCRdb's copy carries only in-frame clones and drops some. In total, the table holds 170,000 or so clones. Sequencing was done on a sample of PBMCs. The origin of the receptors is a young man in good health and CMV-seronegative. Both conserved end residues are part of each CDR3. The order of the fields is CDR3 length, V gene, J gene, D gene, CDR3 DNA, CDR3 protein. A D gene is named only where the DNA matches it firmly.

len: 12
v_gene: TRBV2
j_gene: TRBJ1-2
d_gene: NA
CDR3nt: TGTGCCAGCAGTGGGGGGGATTGGGGCTACACCTTC
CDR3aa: CASSGGDWGYTF

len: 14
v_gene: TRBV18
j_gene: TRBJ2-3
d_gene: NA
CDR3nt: TGTGCCAGCTCACCAAGGCGGAACACAGATACGCAGTATTTT
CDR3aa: CASSPRRNTDTQYF

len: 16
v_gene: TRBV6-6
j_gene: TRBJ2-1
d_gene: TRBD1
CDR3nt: TGTGCCAGCAGACAACTTATTGGGACAGAATACAATGAGCAGTTCTTC
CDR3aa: CASRQLIGTEYNEQFF

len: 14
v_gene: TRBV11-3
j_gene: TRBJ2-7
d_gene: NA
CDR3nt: TGTGCCAGCAGCTTAGTGACAAGCTACTACGAGCAGTACTTC
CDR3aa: CASSLVTSYYEQYF

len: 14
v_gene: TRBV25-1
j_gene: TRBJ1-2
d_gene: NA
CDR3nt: TGTGCCAGCAGTGGACAGCAGTCCTCCTATGGCTACACCTTC
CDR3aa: CASSGQQSSYGYTF

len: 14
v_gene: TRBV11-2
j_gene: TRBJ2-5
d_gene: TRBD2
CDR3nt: TGTGCCAGCAGACTACAGGGACTAGCGTCAGAGCAGTACTTC
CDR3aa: CASRLQGLASEQYF

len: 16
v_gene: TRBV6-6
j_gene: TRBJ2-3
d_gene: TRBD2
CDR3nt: TGTGCCAGCAGTTACCGTGGACTAGCGGGAGGAGATACGCAGTATTTT
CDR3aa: CASSYRGLAGGDTQYF

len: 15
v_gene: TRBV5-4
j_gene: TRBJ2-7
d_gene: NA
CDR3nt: TGTGCCAGCAGCTTCAGGACAGCGACTACCTACGAGCAGTACTTC
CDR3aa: CASSFRTATTYEQYF

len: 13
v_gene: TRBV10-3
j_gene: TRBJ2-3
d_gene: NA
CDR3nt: TGTGCCATCAGCCCGGACAAGACAGATACGCAGTATTTT
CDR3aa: CAISPDKTDTQYF

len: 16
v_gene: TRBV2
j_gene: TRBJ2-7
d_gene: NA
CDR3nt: TGTGCCAGCAGTGCTGTGGGGGGGGGCCCCACCTACGAGCAGTACTTC
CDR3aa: CASSAVGGGPTYEQYF

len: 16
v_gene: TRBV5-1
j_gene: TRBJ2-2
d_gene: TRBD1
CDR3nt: TGCGCCAGCAGCCAAGACAGGGGGCAGGACACCGGGGAGCTGTTTTTT
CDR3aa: CASSQDRGQDTGELFF

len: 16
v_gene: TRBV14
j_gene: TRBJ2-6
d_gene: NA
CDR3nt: TGTGCCAGCAGCCAGGACAGCCGCTCTGGGGCCAACGTCCTGACTTTC
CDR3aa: CASSQDSRSGANVLTF

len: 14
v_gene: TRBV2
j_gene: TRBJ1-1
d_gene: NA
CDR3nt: TGTGCCAGCAGTGTCGGTCTGTCCTACACTGAAGCTTTCTTT
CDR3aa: CASSVGLSYTEAFF

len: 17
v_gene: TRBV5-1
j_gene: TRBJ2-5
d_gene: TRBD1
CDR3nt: TGCGCCAGCAGCTCCCTCCTGGCAGGGGGATTTGGAGAGACCCAGTACTTC
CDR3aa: CASSSLLAGGFGETQYF

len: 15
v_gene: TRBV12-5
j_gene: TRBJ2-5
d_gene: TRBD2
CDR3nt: TGTGCTAGTGGTCTTGGGACTAGCGGGAGCATACCGCAGTACTTC
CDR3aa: CASGLGTSGSIPQYF

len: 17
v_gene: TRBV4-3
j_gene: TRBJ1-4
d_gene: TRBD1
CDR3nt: TGCGCCAGCAGCCAACGGCGACAGGGGGGGACTAATGAAAAACTGTTTTTT
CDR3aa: CASSQRRQGGTNEKLFF

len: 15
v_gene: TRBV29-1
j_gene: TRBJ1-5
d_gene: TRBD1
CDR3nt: TGCAGCGTCGGACAGGGGGCCGGGAGCAATCAGCCCCAGCATTTT
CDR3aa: CSVGQGAGSNQPQHF

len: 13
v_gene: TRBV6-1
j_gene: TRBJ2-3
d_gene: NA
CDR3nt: TGTGCCAGCAGGATGACAGCCACAGATACGCAGTATTTT
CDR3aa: CASRMTATDTQYF

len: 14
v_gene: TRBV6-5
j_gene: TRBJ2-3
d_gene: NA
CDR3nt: TGTGCCAGCAGCGGGGGAGGACCCACAGATACGCAGTATTTT
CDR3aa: CASSGGGPTDTQYF

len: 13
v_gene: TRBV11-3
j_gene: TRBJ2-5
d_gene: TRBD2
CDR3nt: TGTGCCAGTATAGCGGGAGGGGAAGAGACCCAGTACTTC
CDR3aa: CASIAGGEETQYF

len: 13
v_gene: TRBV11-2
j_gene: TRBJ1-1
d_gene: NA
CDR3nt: TGTGCCAGCAGCTTACGGGTAAACACTGAAGCTTTCTTT
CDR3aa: CASSLRVNTEAFF

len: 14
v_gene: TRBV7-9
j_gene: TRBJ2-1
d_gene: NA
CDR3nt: TGTGCCAGCAGCCGACTAGTCCCCCCCAATGAGCAGTTCTTC
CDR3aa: CASSRLVPPNEQFF